These T cell receptor beta chains were read from a single sample in a study of OX40 agonist ivuxolimab in advanced cancers. Assay: immunoSEQ multiplex PCR; the TCRdb copy retains only in-frame clones and omits some. Among 49,000 or so clones, around 83% were seen once, and the ten largest hold around 2.7%. The sample consisted of CD4+ or CD8+ T cells sorted from blood, taken in a trial of the OX40 agonist ivuxolimab. The receptors shown here come from an adult with an advanced solid tumor such as melanoma, head and neck, liver or kidney cancer. The CDR3 runs from the conserved cysteine through the conserved F or W. A D gene is named only where the DNA matches it firmly. Clone size is stated in some rows and not others, as once, few, many or a class when expanded.

TRBV19	NA	TRBJ2-6	few	TGTGCCAGTAGTCCCCAGGGCGTTGCTGGGGCCAACGTCCTGACTTTC	CASSPQGVAGANVLTF
TRBV6-6	NA	TRBJ2-7	NA	TGTGCCAGCAGTACAGGGTACGAGCAGTACTTC	CASSTGYEQYF
TRBV27	TRBD1	TRBJ2-7	once	TGTGCCAGCAGTTATTTAGGGACAGGGGGCTTAGGGTCCTACGAGCAGTACTTC	CASSYLGTGGLGSYEQYF
TRBV30	NA	TRBJ1-1	NA	TGTGCCTGGAGTGGGGGGGATGTCACTGAAGCTTTCTTT	CAWSGGDVTEAFF
TRBV6-6	NA	TRBJ2-1	NA	TGTGCCAGCAGTTTCGGCAATGAGCAGTTCTTC	CASSFGNEQFF
TRBV7-2	NA	TRBJ2-7	NA	TGTGCCAGCAGCTTAAAGGGGGGGACTCTAACCTACGAGCAGTACTTC	CASSLKGGTLTYEQYF
TRBV10-3	NA	TRBJ1-4	NA	TGTGCCATCAGTCCCGACAGGTTGGGGATTAATGAAAAACTGTTTTTT	CAISPDRLGINEKLFF
TRBV11-2	TRBD2	TRBJ2-7	NA	TGTGCCAGCAGCTTCTCGGGACTAGCGGCCTACGAGCAGTACTTC	CASSFSGLAAYEQYF
TRBV7-2	TRBD1	TRBJ2-2	once	TGTGCCAGCAGCTTGCTCCCGGGACAGGGGGTTGCCGGGGAGCTGTTTTTT	CASSLLPGQGVAGELFF
TRBV5-1	NA	TRBJ2-7	NA	TGCGCCAGCAGTCCCCCGGACGCCTACGAGCAGTACTTC	CASSPPDAYEQYF
TRBV7-3	NA	TRBJ2-7	NA	TGTGCCAGCAGCTTAGTACAGACGTCGTACGAGCAGTACTTC	CASSLVQTSYEQYF
TRBV5-1	NA	TRBJ1-6	NA	TGCGCCAGCAGCTTGGAGTCGGTTAATTCACCCCTCCACTTT	CASSLESVNSPLHF
TRBV9	NA	TRBJ2-6	NA	TGTGCCAGCAGCGTACACCCGAGGCCGGAAGGGGCCAACGTCCTGACTTTC	CASSVHPRPEGANVLTF
TRBV11-2	NA	TRBJ2-5	NA	TGTGCCAGCAGCTTGGACGGGGAAGAGACCCAGTACTTC	CASSLDGEETQYF
TRBV11-3	NA	TRBJ1-1	NA	TGTGCCAGCAGCTTAGGAGAGGACACTGAAGCTTTCTTT	CASSLGEDTEAFF
TRBV28	NA	TRBJ1-1	once	TGTGCCAGCCAAAGCACCACTGAAGCTTTCTTT	CASQSTTEAFF
TRBV7-8	TRBD2	TRBJ2-1	NA	TGTGCCAGCAGCTGGGGACTAGCGGCTACATATGAGCAGTTCTTC	CASSWGLAATYEQFF
TRBV6-5	NA	TRBJ1-2	NA	TGTGCCAGCAGTCAGCCGACAGAAAACTATGGCTACACCTTC	CASSQPTENYGYTF
TRBV10-3	TRBD2	TRBJ2-7	NA	TGTGCCATCAGCCGACTAGCGGGAGAAAACGAGCAGTACTTC	CAISRLAGENEQYF
TRBV7-6	TRBD1	TRBJ1-5	NA	TGTGCCAGCAGCTCCTCATCGGGTGACTCCTGGGACAGCCCTATGCAGCCCCAGCATTTT	CASSSSSGDSWDSPMQPQHF
TRBV18	TRBD1	TRBJ2-4	NA	TGTGCCAGCTCACCACAGGGGGCTGGGGTCAAAAACATTCAGTACTTC	CASSPQGAGVKNIQYF
TRBV7-9	TRBD2	TRBJ2-5	NA	TGTGCCAGCTTTGGACTAGCGGGAGAGACCCAGTACTTC	CASFGLAGETQYF
TRBV5-6	NA	TRBJ1-2	NA	TGTGCCAGCAGCGAGGGGGAAATCTATGGCTACACCTTC	CASSEGEIYGYTF
TRBV10-3	TRBD2	TRBJ2-2	NA	TGTGCCATCAGTGGTAGCGGGAGAGTGACCGGGGAGCTGTTTTTT	CAISGSGRVTGELFF
TRBV11-1	NA	TRBJ2-6	NA	TGTGCCAGCAGCTTAGGGAGCTTTCATGGGGCCAACGTCCTGACTTTC	CASSLGSFHGANVLTF
TRBV2	NA	TRBJ1-1	NA	TGTGCCAGCAGAATCAGGGCTCTCCGGAACACTGAAGCTTTCTTT	CASRIRALRNTEAFF
TRBV19	NA	TRBJ2-3	NA	TGTGCCAGTAGTTTAGGACAGAACACAGATACGCAGTATTTT	CASSLGQNTDTQYF
TRBV6-5	NA	TRBJ1-5	NA	TGTGCCAGCAGTTACGGGGGAGTCAATCAGCCCCAGCATTTT	CASSYGGVNQPQHF
TRBV29-1	TRBD2	TRBJ2-3	NA	TGCAGCGTTGAGGCTAGCGGGAGCAAGCAGGCAGATACGCAGTATTTT	CSVEASGSKQADTQYF
TRBV4-3	NA	TRBJ2-1	once	TGCGCCAGCAGCCAAGATGGGGGCCCTCCCTTCCTTGATGAGCAGTTCTTC	CASSQDGGPPFLDEQFF
TRBV5-1	NA	TRBJ2-3	NA	TGCGCCAGCAGCCCCCCCAGGTTGGGCACAGATACGCAGTATTTT	CASSPPRLGTDTQYF
TRBV5-6	NA	TRBJ1-2	NA	TGTGCCAGCAGCTTGCGTAACGGCTACACCTTC	CASSLRNGYTF
TRBV10-2	NA	TRBJ1-2	NA	TGCGCCAGCAGTGAGTCGACTCTGGCAGATCCGCCCGGCTACACCTTC	CASSESTLADPPGYTF
TRBV10-3	TRBD1	TRBJ2-3	NA	TGTGCCATCAGTCTCGGGACAGGAGGCACAGATACGCAGTATTTT	CAISLGTGGTDTQYF
TRBV19	TRBD2	TRBJ2-1	NA	TGTGCCAGTAGTCTCCGTTCTAGCGGGACCCTTTGGAATGAGCAGTTCTTC	CASSLRSSGTLWNEQFF
TRBV11-2	NA	TRBJ1-1	NA	TGTGCCAGCAGCTTATCGGGGGGTGAAGCTTTCTTT	CASSLSGGEAFF
TRBV6-5	NA	TRBJ2-7	NA	TGTGCCAGCAGAAGGCAGGAGGGCAACTACGAGCAGTACTTC	CASRRQEGNYEQYF
TRBV6-5	NA	TRBJ2-3	once	TGTGCCAGTCGCCCCCTGGGGGAGAAAGATACGCAGTATTTT	CASRPLGEKDTQYF
TRBV15	NA	TRBJ2-6	NA	TGTGCCACCAGCAATCCACTGGCCCCTGGGGCCAACGTCCTGACTTTC	CATSNPLAPGANVLTF
TRBV2	TRBD1	TRBJ1-1	NA	TGTGCCAGCAGTGAAGAACAGGGGGGGTGGACTGAAGCTTTCTTT	CASSEEQGGWTEAFF
TRBV18	TRBD1	TRBJ1-5	NA	TGTGCCAGCTCACCCCAGGGGGCAGTGGGTCAGCCCCAGCATTTT	CASSPQGAVGQPQHF
TRBV11-3	TRBD2	TRBJ2-1	NA	TGTGCCAGCAGCCCCTCTCTAGCGGAGGGCAATGAGCAGTTCTTC	CASSPSLAEGNEQFF
TRBV30	NA	TRBJ1-2	NA	TGTGCCTGGAGTTCAGGGGCTAACTATGGCTACACCTTC	CAWSSGANYGYTF
TRBV30	NA	TRBJ1-6	NA	TGTGCCTGGAGTGGACCTTCGGCAGGGCATAATTCACCCCTCCACTTT	CAWSGPSAGHNSPLHF
TRBV11-1	NA	TRBJ2-1	NA	TGTGCCAGCAGATTCCAGGGTAGTGAGCAGTTCTTC	CASRFQGSEQFF
TRBV11-3	TRBD1	TRBJ1-1	NA	TGTGCCAGCAGCTTGACAGGGGGCACTGAAGCTTTCTTT	CASSLTGGTEAFF
TRBV2	TRBD1	TRBJ1-6	NA	TGTGCCAGCAGGGATGGGACAGCCAATCCAAATTCACCCCTCCACTTT	CASRDGTANPNSPLHF
TRBV7-2	NA	TRBJ2-3	NA	TGTGCCAGCAGCTTAGCGGCTAGGAACACAGATACGCAGTATTTT	CASSLAARNTDTQYF
TRBV7-8	NA	TRBJ1-5	NA	TGTGCCAGCAGCTTAGACAGAAATCAGCCCCAGCATTTT	CASSLDRNQPQHF
TRBV7-9	NA	TRBJ1-2	few	TGTGCCAGCAGCCCCGAACCTCCTGGGATGAGGGGCTACACCTTC	CASSPEPPGMRGYTF
TRBV19	NA	TRBJ1-2	medium-sized	TGTGCCACCCGCCGCTCACCGGGGGATCTATATGGCTACACCTTC	CATRRSPGDLYGYTF
TRBV6-5	TRBD2	TRBJ2-2	NA	TGTGCAAAGCGGGAGTTTAACCGGGGAGCTGTTTTT	CAKREFNRGAVF
TRBV5-4	TRBD1	TRBJ1-1	NA	TGTGCCAGCAAGAACGGGACAGGGAACACTGAAGCTTTCTTT	CASKNGTGNTEAFF
TRBV7-9	NA	TRBJ2-7	NA	TGTGCCAGCAGCTTCTCCCTGGAGCAGTACTTC	CASSFSLEQYF
TRBV5-4	TRBD1	TRBJ2-3	NA	TGTGCCAGCAGTCGAGGACAGGGGAAAGGCACAGATACGCAGTATTTT	CASSRGQGKGTDTQYF
TRBV6-1	TRBD2	TRBJ2-7	NA	TGTGCCAGCAGTGAAAGTGGGACTAGCTCCTACGAGCAGTACTTC	CASSESGTSSYEQYF
TRBV7-8	TRBD2	TRBJ2-3	NA	TGTGCCAGCAGCTTGACGCCAGCGGGGGGGGGAGATACGCAGTATTTT	CASSLTPAGGGDTQYF